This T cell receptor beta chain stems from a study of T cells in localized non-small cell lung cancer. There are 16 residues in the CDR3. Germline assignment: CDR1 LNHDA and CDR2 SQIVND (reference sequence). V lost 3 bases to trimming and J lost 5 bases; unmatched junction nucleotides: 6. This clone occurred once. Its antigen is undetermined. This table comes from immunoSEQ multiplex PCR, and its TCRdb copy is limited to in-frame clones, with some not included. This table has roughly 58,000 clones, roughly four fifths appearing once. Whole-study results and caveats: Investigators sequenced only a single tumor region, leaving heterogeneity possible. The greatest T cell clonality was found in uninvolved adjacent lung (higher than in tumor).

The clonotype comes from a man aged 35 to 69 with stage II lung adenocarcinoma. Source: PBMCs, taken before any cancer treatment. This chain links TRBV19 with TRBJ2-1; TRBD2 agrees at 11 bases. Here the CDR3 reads CASSIFSGRGHNEQFF. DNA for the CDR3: TGTGCCAGTAGTATCTTTAGCGGGAGGGGCCACAATGAGCAGTTCTTC.